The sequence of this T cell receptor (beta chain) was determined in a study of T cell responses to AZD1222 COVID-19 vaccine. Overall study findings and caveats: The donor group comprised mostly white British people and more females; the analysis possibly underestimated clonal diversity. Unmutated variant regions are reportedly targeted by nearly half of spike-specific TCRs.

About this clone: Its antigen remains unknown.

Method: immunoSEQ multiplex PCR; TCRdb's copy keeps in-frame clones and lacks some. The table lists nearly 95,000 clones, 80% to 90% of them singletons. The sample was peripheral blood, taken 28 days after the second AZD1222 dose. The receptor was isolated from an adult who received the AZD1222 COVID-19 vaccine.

The CDR3 DNA sequence: TGTGCCAGCAGCTTCACCGGGGAGCTGTTTTTT. Protein sequence: CASSFTGELFF. This rearrangement joins TRBV4-2 to TRBJ2-2, with unresolved D. Germline-derived CDR1 and CDR2 are LGHNA and YNFKEQ. There are 11 residues in the CDR3. With 5 bases removed from V and 4 bases from J, the gap between germline ends came to 2 bases.